The rows below give T cell receptor beta chains drawn from one sample of a study of T cell responses to AZD1222 COVID-19 vaccine. Assay: immunoSEQ multiplex PCR; the TCRdb copy retains only in-frame clones and omits some. The sample lists about 120,000 clones, roughly nine tenths occurring once. Sequencing was performed on peripheral blood, taken on day 0 of AZD1222 vaccination. The receptors shown here come from an adult in good health. Both conserved end residues are part of each CDR3. Not all rows give a size; the values are once, few, many and, for expanded clones, a class.

clone size | V gene | CDR3 protein
- | TRBV30 | CALKGGQNSYNEQFF
- | TRBV7-9 | CASSPGQPNQPQHF
- | TRBV5-1 | CASNPEGNTGELFF
once | TRBV27 | CASSFTGADPSF
- | TRBV29-1 | CSVEDTRGTGELFF
- | TRBV30 | CAWDAGTGWQSEKLFF
- | TRBV28 | CASRPAGTANYGYTF
- | TRBV11-2 | CASRSVAGVTDTQYF
few | TRBV27 | CASSSLLQETQYF
- | TRBV20-1 | CSARSGVEQFF
- | TRBV6-1 | CASSDSGRASGRTDTQYF
- | TRBV11-3 | CASSLGAGGTDTQYF
few | TRBV28 | CASSLRQGTQPQHF
- | TRBV15 | CATSRDRVTYEQYF
- | TRBV29-1 | CSVAPGTVNTEAFF
- | TRBV25-1 | CASSEPGYEQYF
- | TRBV27 | CASSPLDGRRYGYTF
once | TRBV5-1 | CASSWGLAGVDEQFF
- | TRBV30 | CAWSGRRNTGELFF
once | TRBV10-3 | CASREAGGLQEPQHF
- | TRBV2 | CASKGQGSNTEAFF
- | TRBV6-5 | CASTSSGVETQYF
- | TRBV10-3 | CAISVTEYGYTF
- | TRBV11-3 | CASSPDGNTGELFF
- | TRBV6-5 | CASRRTGSSYEQYF
- | TRBV5-4 | CASSPGQGRGGNTIYF
- | TRBV19 | CASSMAGTVDEQYF
- | TRBV19 | CASMKMAGANVLTF
- | TRBV27 | CASSLSGGQGYEQYF
- | TRBV28 | CASSLSDGYGYTF
- | TRBV2 | CASTVTSYNSPLHF
once | TRBV28 | CASSSQGQGSYEQYF
- | TRBV25-1 | CASSVWGGYEQYF
- | TRBV9 | CASSTHGQGITPLHF
- | TRBV28 | CASSPGDRGRGELFF
- | TRBV5-1 | CASSLEARTVNTEAFF
- | TRBV4-2 | CASSQVELAVGGGTQYF